These 11 T cell receptor beta chains were sequenced from one sample in a study of response to subunit inactivated influenza vaccine. TCRdb itself ran the RT-PCR reads through MiXCR, one entry per CDR3 protein. Of about 500,000 distinct CDR3 sequences in the sample, approximately 7.2% were seen once. Material: PBMCs from blood, obtained roughly 24 months after vaccination. The receptors were sampled from a man between 50 and 69 years old who received an inactivated influenza vaccine.

There are many counts of this clonotype. The gene calls are TRBV5-1 and TRBJ2-1; TRBD2 matches at 10 bases. From germline, CDR1 is SGHRS and CDR2 YFSETQ. CDR3 length equals 16 residues. V dropped 3 bases and J dropped 5; count of bases not matched to a gene: 8. The CDR3 coding sequence is TGCGCCAGCAGCTCGTATCTAGCGGGGGACAACAATGAGCAGTTCTTC. Translated: CASSSYLAGDNNEQFF.

This clonotype was counted many times. This chain links TRBV5-1 with TRBJ2-5, with 9 bases fitting TRBD1. The germline V gene encodes CDR1 SGHRS and CDR2 YFSETQ. The CDR3 runs to 16 residues. Trimming at V came to 4 bases and at J to 1 base, leaving 8 bases not matched to a gene. CDR3 amino acids: CASSIGQGLRQETQYF. CDR3 sequence (DNA): TGCGCCAGCAGCATCGGACAGGGGCTTCGCCAAGAGACCCAGTACTTC.

The J gene is TRBJ2-2, the V gene TRBV24-1; TRBD2 might be the D (6 bases). The CDR3 consists of 15 residues. The V end lost 1 base, the J end lost 5 bases, and 10 bases lay between the germline ends. Looked up from germline, CDR1 is KGHDR and CDR2 is SFDVKD. CDR3 sequence: CATSDFGRGTGELFF. In DNA form, the CDR3 reads TGTGCCACCAGTGATTTTGGTCGGGGGACCGGGGAGCTGTTTTTT.

The chain joins TRBV13 to TRBJ2-7; D possibly corresponds to TRBD1 (6 bases). V lost 0 bases to trimming and J lost 3 bases, with 15 bases between them. There are 16 residues in the CDR3. CDR1 is PRHDT and CDR2 is FYEKMQ in the germline V gene (reference sequence). For the CDR3, the DNA is TGTGCCAGCAGCTTAGGAGCAAACGGACAGTTCTACGAGCAGTACTTC. Protein product: CASSLGANGQFYEQYF.

This clonotype has a handful of counts. The chain carries TRBV20-1 and TRBJ2-3, with a tentative D call TRBD2 (5 bases). Germline assignment: CDR1 DFQATT and CDR2 SNEGSKA (reference sequence). CDR3 length: 15 amino acids. Trimming took 0 bases from V and 0 from J, leaving 10 bases between them. The CDR3 sequence: CSARDKADSTDTQYF. DNA of the CDR3: TGCAGTGCTAGAGACAAAGCGGATAGCACAGATACGCAGTATTTT.

At least ten counts were recorded for this clonotype. The V and J genes are TRBV20-1 and TRBJ1-5, with TRBD1 identical over 8 bases. Germline V CDR1 and CDR2: DFQATT, SNEGSKA (reference sequence). The ends lost 1 base at V and 6 bases at J; junction bases unmatched: 8. The CDR3 covers 15 residues. The CDR3 is CSARVPTGETQPQHF. For the CDR3, the DNA is TGCAGTGCTAGAGTTCCGACAGGGGAGACTCAGCCCCAGCATTTT.

The chain combines TRBV2 with TRBJ2-3; the D is unclear. CDR1 is SNHLY, CDR2 FYNNEI, per germline. CDR3 length: 15 amino acids. V lost 2 bases and J 4 bases, leaving 13 bases between the germline ends. The CDR3 coding sequence is TGTGCCAGCAGTGAACGCGGACCAGCAGCAGATACGCAGTATTTT. Amino acids: CASSERGPAADTQYF.

This chain links TRBV11-2 with TRBJ2-7, with 9 bases matching TRBD1. With 1 base clipped from V and 1 base from J, the junction kept 8 bases outside the gene matches. Germline V gene lookup returns CDR1 SGHAT and CDR2 FQNNGV. This CDR3 has 17 residues. CDR3 DNA: TGTGCCAGCAGCTTAGCTGTTACAGGGGGCCTTTCCTACGAGCAGTACTTC. Amino acids: CASSLAVTGGLSYEQYF.

The chain joins TRBV20-1 to TRBJ1-1; 9 nucleotides line up with TRBD1. CDR3 size: 14 residues. CDR1 is DFQATT and CDR2 is SNEGSKA in the germline V gene (reference sequence). The ends lost 0 bases at V and 5 bases at J; junction bases unmatched: 4. As DNA, the CDR3 is TGCAGTGCTAGAGATACAGGGGGCGGGACTGAAGCTTTCTTT. Translated, it gives CSARDTGGGTEAFF.

The table lists this clonotype with many counts. The genes are TRBV12-3 or TRBV12-4 and TRBJ1-4; TRBD1 agrees at 7 bases. The CDR3 contains 15 residues. J lost 7 bases, V lost 6 bases, and 11 bases had no gene match. CDR3 sequence (DNA): TGTGCCAGCAGCCTCGGGGCAGGGGGAGGTGAAAAACTGTTTTTT. It codes for CASSLGAGGGEKLFF.

The gene calls are TRBV20-1 and TRBJ2-4; D gene unclear. V dropped 3 bases and J dropped 0 bases, with 9 bases sitting between them. Per germline, CDR1 DFQATT and CDR2 SNEGSKA (reference sequence). CDR3 length equals 14 residues. The CDR3 nucleotides read TGCAGTGCTAGTCACAGACTAGCCAAAAACATTCAGTACTTC. Protein product: CSASHRLAKNIQYF.